This TCR beta chain was sequenced during a study of beta chain features in type 1 diabetes. Study overall: Cell yields, gender and age were comparable in patients and healthy donors. Study-wide findings and caveats: Shorter TCRB CDR3s, moderately but significantly so, were found in Type 1 diabetes patients in all four CD4+ subsets.

There are a few counts of this clone. Its target is not known. Sorting that relied on CD45RO/CCR7/CD25/CD127/CD95/CD27 yielded CD4+ naive, central memory, regulatory and stem cell-like memory cells. Of the isolated RNA, all was reverse transcribed, and so the sequenced material was expressed TCRB transcripts. Only in-frame clones appear in the TCRdb table, and some are missing; sequencing was by immunoSEQ multiplex PCR. Among hundreds of thousands of clones listed, around an eighth were seen once. The germline gives CDR1 SGHTA, CDR2 FQGNSA. The CDR3 consists of 15 residues. V was clipped by 4 bases and J by 5 bases; unmatched bases: 7.

This receptor was identified in a man aged 18 to 35 with type 1 diabetes. The sample comprised naive CD4+ T cells from blood. The chain is built from TRBV7-2 and TRBJ1-1, with 10 bases lining up with TRBD1. The CDR3 here is CASSYGTGERTEAFF. The CDR3 bases are TGTGCCAGCAGCTACGGGACAGGGGAGAGGACTGAAGCTTTCTTT.